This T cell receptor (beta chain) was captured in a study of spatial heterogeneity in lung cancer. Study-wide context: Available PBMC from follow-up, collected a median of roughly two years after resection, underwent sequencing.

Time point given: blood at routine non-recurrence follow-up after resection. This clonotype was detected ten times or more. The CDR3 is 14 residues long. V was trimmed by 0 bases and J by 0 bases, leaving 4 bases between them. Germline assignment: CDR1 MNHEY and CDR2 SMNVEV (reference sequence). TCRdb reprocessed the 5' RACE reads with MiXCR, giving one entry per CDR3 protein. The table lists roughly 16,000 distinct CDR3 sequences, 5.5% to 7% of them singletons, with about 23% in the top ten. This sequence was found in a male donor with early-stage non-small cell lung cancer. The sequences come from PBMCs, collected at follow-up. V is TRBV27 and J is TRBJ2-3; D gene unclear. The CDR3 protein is CASSLSSSTDTQYF. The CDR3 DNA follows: TGTGCCAGCAGTTTATCGTCCAGCACAGATACGCAGTATTTT.